A selection of T cell receptor beta chains follows, all from one sample in a study of blood T cell repertoires in COVID-19. Assay used: immunoSEQ multiplex PCR; TCRdb lists only in-frame clones, some missing. The repertoire has just under 350,000 clones, around four fifths of them found once; the top ten carry under 3%. Material for sequencing was peripheral blood. The receptor set was obtained from a man aged 25 to 40 with active or convalescent COVID-19. CDR3s include the opening cysteine and the closing phenylalanine or tryptophan. Fields, in order: D gene, V gene, J gene, CDR3 protein. The D gene is left open where the match is weak.

D: .
V: TRBV19
J: TRBJ1-2
CDR3: CASSAAGGDPYGYTF

D: .
V: TRBV5-1
J: TRBJ2-5
CDR3: CASSLVLAETQYF

D: TRBD2
V: TRBV24-1
J: TRBJ2-3
CDR3: CATSDRGLAGGSSRDTQYF

D: .
V: TRBV9
J: TRBJ1-6
CDR3: CASSVRNSPLHF

D: .
V: TRBV18
J: TRBJ1-1
CDR3: CASSPGRNTEAFF

D: .
V: TRBV6-4
J: TRBJ2-2
CDR3: CASSEGVNTGELFF

D: TRBD1
V: TRBV7-9
J: TRBJ2-1
CDR3: CASSSPQPGQEGYNEQFF

D: .
V: TRBV5-4
J: TRBJ2-5
CDR3: CASSLYRDRWTQYF

D: .
V: TRBV5-1
J: TRBJ2-3
CDR3: CASSLAGLTTDTQYF

D: TRBD2
V: TRBV30
J: TRBJ2-3
CDR3: CAWSRGGMDTQYF

D: .
V: TRBV24-1
J: TRBJ1-2
CDR3: CATSATGVGLSYGYTF

D: TRBD1
V: TRBV24-1
J: TRBJ2-2
CDR3: CATSDPDRGPTGELFF

D: .
V: TRBV9
J: TRBJ2-3
CDR3: CASSVSPSDTQYF

D: .
V: TRBV7-3
J: TRBJ2-1
CDR3: CASSSSSPLVNEQFF

D: .
V: TRBV28
J: TRBJ1-1
CDR3: CASSRSPDRKIAFF

D: TRBD2
V: TRBV3-1/TRBV3-2
J: TRBJ2-3
CDR3: CASSQGLAGDTDTQYF

D: .
V: TRBV6-5
J: TRBJ1-1
CDR3: CASSQPGATSAFF